The present TCR beta chain was sequenced within a study of shared clonotypes between healthy human individuals. The CDR3 is made up of 14 amino acids. Per the germline V gene, CDR1 is MDHEN and CDR2 is SYDVKM. V shed 9 bases and J shed 0 bases, with 11 bases lying between them. Study findings and constraints: The naive CD4 repertoires of a few donors were compared, and roughly 5.1% of clonotypes were shared.

Method: immunoSEQ multiplex PCR; TCRdb's copy keeps in-frame clones and lacks some. The repertoire consists of about 710,000 clones, with around four fifths occurring once and the leading ten covering around 2%. This clone turned up a few times. Its antigen is unidentified. The TCR was taken from a woman aged 25 to 39 in good health. The chain has TRBV28 and TRBJ1-4; D gene uncertain. Sequenced input: memory CD4+ T cells sorted from blood. Subset given: CD45RA-negative fraction. The CDR3 here is CASGLSATNEKLFF. CDR3 coding DNA: TGTGCCAGTGGTCTTAGTGCAACTAATGAAAAACTGTTTTTT.